This is a list of T cell receptor beta chains from one sample in a study of monozygotic twins with cystic fibrosis. Data came from immunoSEQ multiplex PCR; TCRdb stores just in-frame clones and leaves some out. The table shows 30,000 to 35,000 clones, with roughly three fifths occurring only once. Sequencing was done on a sample of blood. The receptors shown here come from a girl aged 10 to 17 with cystic fibrosis. CDR3s include the opening cysteine and the closing phenylalanine or tryptophan. D genes are given only for firm matches. Rows may omit the clone size; those that give it use once, few, many or a size class.

d_call	j_call	clone_size	v_call	cdr3_nt	cdr3_aa
NA	TRBJ2-2	NA	TRBV7-9	TGTGCCAGCAGAACGGGCGGGAACACCGGGGAGCTGTTTTTT	CASRTGGNTGELFF
TRBD1	TRBJ2-3	few	TRBV27	TGTGCCAGCAGTTTCGTCAGGGGGCTTACAGATACGCAGTATTTT	CASSFVRGLTDTQYF
NA	TRBJ1-4	NA	TRBV5-1	TGCGCCAGCAGTAACCTTGGCAGCGTTAATGAAAAACTGTTTTTT	CASSNLGSVNEKLFF
TRBD2	TRBJ2-4	NA	TRBV30	TGTGCCTGGACACTAGCGGGAGCCAAAAACATTCAGTACTTC	CAWTLAGAKNIQYF
TRBD2	TRBJ2-1	NA	TRBV2	TGTGCCAGCAGTGAGGGGGGAGGGCCGGCCTACAATGAGCAGTTCTTC	CASSEGGGPAYNEQFF
TRBD2	TRBJ2-3	NA	TRBV9	TGTGCCAGCAGTCCGGGGGGGTCTGCCACAGATACGCAGTATTTT	CASSPGGSATDTQYF
TRBD2	TRBJ2-1	NA	TRBV6-6	TGTGCCAGCAGTTACCGTGGGACTAGCGGGAAAGGTGAGCAGTTCTTC	CASSYRGTSGKGEQFF
NA	TRBJ2-7	NA	TRBV27	TGTGCCAGCAGTGACGACAGGGACTTCCCTTACGAGCAGTACTTC	CASSDDRDFPYEQYF
TRBD2	TRBJ2-1	NA	TRBV5-6	TGTGCCAGCAGCGTAGCGGGAGGGCCGGTCGAGCAGTTCTTC	CASSVAGGPVEQFF
TRBD2	TRBJ2-7	NA	TRBV28	TGTGCCAGCAGCCGTACTAGCGGGAACGGGTACGAGCAGTACTTC	CASSRTSGNGYEQYF